This T cell receptor (beta chain) was captured by sequencing in a study of a mutant IDH1 vaccine in newly diagnosed glioma. Stated time point: week 11, during vaccination. Each dose of the vaccine consisted of 300 ug of mutant IDH1 20-mer peptide, with topical imiquimod. This clone has a handful of counts. Its antigen is undetermined. Only in-frame clones appear in the TCRdb table, and some are missing; sequencing was by immunoSEQ multiplex PCR. Among about 30,000 clones listed, around 78% were seen once. This CDR3 has 15 residues. V was cut by 2 bases and J by 5 bases, with 16 bases left in between. CDR1 is MNHEY, CDR2 SVGAGI, per germline.

This chain uses TRBV6-5 with TRBJ2-7; D possibly corresponds to TRBD1 (6 bases). This clonotype was sampled from a man aged 30 to 39 with glioma. The sample consisted of PBMCs, taken from a glioma patient whose treatment included an IDH1 peptide vaccine. CDR3 sequence reads: CASSYTRGINDEQYF. The CDR3 nucleotides read TGTGCCAGCAGTTACACCAGGGGCATAAACGACGAGCAGTACTTC.